The 5 T cell receptor beta chains in this list originate from one sample, sequenced in a study of blood T cell repertoires in COVID-19. TCRdb's copy holds only in-frame clones and misses some; the assay was immunoSEQ multiplex PCR. The table lists about 60,000 clones, about 83% of them singletons. The sample consisted of peripheral blood. Source of these receptors: a man aged 45 to 65 with COVID-19, enrolled during active disease.

Points on this clone: Other DNA variants within this sample encode the same CDR3. The chain employs TRBV30 and TRBJ1-5; D gene ambiguous. Germline values: CDR1 GTSNPN, CDR2 SVGIG (reference sequence). V was clipped by 2 bases and J by 3 bases, with 8 bases between them. The length of the CDR3 is 13 residues. CDR3 region: CAWSYSINQPQHF. In DNA, the CDR3 is TGTGCCTGGAGTTACAGTATCAATCAGCCCCAGCATTTT. The full variable domain, in which reference TRBV30 and TRBJ1-5 provide the parts outside the CDR3, is SQTIHQWPATLVQPVGSPLSLECTVEGTSNPNLYWYRQAAGRGLQLLFYSVGIGQISSEVPQNLSASRPQDRQFILSSKKLLLSDSGFYLCAWSYSINQPQHFGDGTRLSIL.

This clone was seen repeatedly, ten times or more. V is TRBV11-2 and J is TRBJ2-7; D ambiguous. The CDR3 totals 13 residues. V was cut by 2 bases and J by 6 bases, with 11 bases left in between. Germline V gives CDR1 SGHAT, CDR2 FQNNGV. This CDR3 reads CASSLRRMSEQYF. The CDR3 coding sequence is TGTGCCAGCAGCTTACGCAGAATGTCCGAGCAGTACTTC.

CDR3 region: CSVGPQGYEQYF. CDR3 sequence (DNA): TGCAGCGTGGGACCCCAGGGGTACGAGCAGTACTTC. V is TRBV29-1 and J is TRBJ2-7; maybe TRBD1 (6 bases). The germline V gene has CDR1 SQVTM and CDR2 ANQGSEA. V lost 6 bases to trimming and J lost 4 bases, with 13 bases between them. This CDR3 comprises 12 residues.

A few counts support this clone. The V gene is TRBV19, the J gene TRBJ1-3; D is possibly TRBD1 (5 bases). The V gene's germline CDR1 is LNHDA and CDR2 SQIVND (reference sequence). There are 13 residues in the CDR3. V lost 11 bases and J lost 4, with 15 bases in between. CDR3 in amino acids: CACRVQGGNTIYF. CDR3 DNA: TGTGCCTGCCGGGTCCAGGGCGGAAACACCATATATTTT.

The chain uses TRBV2 and TRBJ1-4; 8 positions match TRBD1. The CDR3 runs to 14 residues. V lost 6 bases, J lost 8 bases, and 8 bases stayed unmatched. CDR1 is SNHLY, CDR2 FYNNEI, per germline. The CDR3 DNA is TGTGCCAGCAGCCTTCAGGGGACAGGAGAAAAACTGTTTTTT. Translated, it gives CASSLQGTGEKLFF.